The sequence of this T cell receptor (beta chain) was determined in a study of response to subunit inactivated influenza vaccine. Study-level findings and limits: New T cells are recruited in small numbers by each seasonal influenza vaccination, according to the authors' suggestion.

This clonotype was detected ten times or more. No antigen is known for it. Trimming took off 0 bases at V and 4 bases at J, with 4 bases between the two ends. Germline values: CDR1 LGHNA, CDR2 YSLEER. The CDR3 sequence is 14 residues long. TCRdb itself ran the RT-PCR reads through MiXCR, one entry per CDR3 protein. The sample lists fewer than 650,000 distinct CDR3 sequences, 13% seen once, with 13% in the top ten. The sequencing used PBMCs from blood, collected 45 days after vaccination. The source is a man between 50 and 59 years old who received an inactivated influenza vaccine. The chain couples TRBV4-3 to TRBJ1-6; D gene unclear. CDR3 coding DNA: TGCGCCAGCAGCCAAGAAGGGTATAATTCACCCCTCCACTTT. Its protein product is CASSQEGYNSPLHF.